A selection of T cell receptor beta chains follows, all from one sample in a study of tumor and adjacent non-tumor tissue in lung cancer. Each CDR3 protein gets one entry after TCRdb re-called the multiplex PCR reads with MiXCR. This sample has 60,000 to 90,000 distinct CDR3 sequences, with 65% to 75% found just once. Sequencing was carried out using distant non-tumor lung tissue. The source of these receptors is a woman aged 45 to 65 with non-small cell lung cancer. Each CDR3 is given without its conserved first and last residue. The D gene is left open where the match is weak. Clone size is shown for a subset of rows, as once, few, many or a class of expanded clone.

clone size: many; CDR3 length: 9; J gene: TRBJ1-2; D gene: NA; V gene: TRBV29-1; CDR3 protein: SVGLDYGYT
clone size: NA; CDR3 length: 13; J gene: TRBJ2-4; D gene: NA; V gene: TRBV6-2/TRBV6-3; CDR3 protein: TSSYDQETKNIQY
clone size: many; CDR3 length: 12; J gene: TRBJ2-2; D gene: NA; V gene: TRBV20-1; CDR3 protein: SVDRFSNTGELF
clone size: many; CDR3 length: 13; J gene: TRBJ1-1; D gene: NA; V gene: TRBV4-3; CDR3 protein: ASSQDGGRVTEAF
clone size: few; CDR3 length: 11; J gene: TRBJ2-7; D gene: NA; V gene: TRBV11-2; CDR3 protein: AGSLAAGYEQY
clone size: NA; CDR3 length: 12; J gene: TRBJ2-1; D gene: TRBD2; V gene: TRBV11-2; CDR3 protein: ASSLTFLAGELF
clone size: NA; CDR3 length: 15; J gene: TRBJ2-2; D gene: NA; V gene: TRBV11-2; CDR3 protein: ASSFGSSRVSTGELF
clone size: NA; CDR3 length: 11; J gene: TRBJ1-1; D gene: NA; V gene: TRBV11-2; CDR3 protein: TSNPDLGTEAF
clone size: NA; CDR3 length: 15; J gene: TRBJ2-1; D gene: NA; V gene: TRBV11-2; CDR3 protein: ASGLRGGARERNEQF
clone size: NA; CDR3 length: 13; J gene: TRBJ2-1; D gene: TRBD2; V gene: TRBV13; CDR3 protein: ASSLPAGTSNEQF
clone size: NA; CDR3 length: 14; J gene: TRBJ2-1; D gene: TRBD2; V gene: TRBV29-1; CDR3 protein: STVAGGAGSYNEQF
clone size: many; CDR3 length: 14; J gene: TRBJ2-2; D gene: TRBD2; V gene: TRBV20-1; CDR3 protein: SARPFSGRGTGELF